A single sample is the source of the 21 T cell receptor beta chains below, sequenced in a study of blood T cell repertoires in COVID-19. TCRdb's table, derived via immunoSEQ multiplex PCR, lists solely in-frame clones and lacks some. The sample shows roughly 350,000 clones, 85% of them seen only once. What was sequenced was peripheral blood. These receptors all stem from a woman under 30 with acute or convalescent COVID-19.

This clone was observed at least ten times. This CDR3 is CASSPGTSILDTQYF. The CDR3 DNA reads as TGCGCCAGCAGCCCCGGGACTAGCATTTTAGATACGCAGTATTTT. This rearrangement joins TRBV5-1 to TRBJ2-3; TRBD2 matches at 9 bases. The trim removed 4 bases at V and 5 bases at J, leaving 8 bases unmatched. The CDR3 extends over 15 amino acids. Germline V gene sequence: CDR1 SGHRS, CDR2 YFSETQ.

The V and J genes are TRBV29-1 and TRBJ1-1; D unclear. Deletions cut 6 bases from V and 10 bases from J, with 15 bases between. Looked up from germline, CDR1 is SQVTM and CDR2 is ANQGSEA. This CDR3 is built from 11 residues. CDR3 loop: CSVDPESRAFF. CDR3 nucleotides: TGCAGCGTCGACCCGGAGTCTCGAGCTTTCTTT. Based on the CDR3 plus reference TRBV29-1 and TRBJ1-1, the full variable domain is SAVISQKPSRDICQRGTSLTIQCQVDSQVTMMFWYRQQPGQSLTLIATANQGSEATYESGFVIDKFPISRPNLTFSTLTVSNMSPEDSSIYLCSVDPESRAFFGQGTRLTVV.

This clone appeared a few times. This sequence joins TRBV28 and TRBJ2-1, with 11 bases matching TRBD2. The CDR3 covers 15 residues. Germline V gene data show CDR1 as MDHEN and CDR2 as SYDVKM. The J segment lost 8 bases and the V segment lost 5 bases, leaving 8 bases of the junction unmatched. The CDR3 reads CASSPTSGSLDEQFF. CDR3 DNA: TGTGCCAGCAGTCCCACTAGCGGGAGTCTAGATGAGCAGTTCTTC.

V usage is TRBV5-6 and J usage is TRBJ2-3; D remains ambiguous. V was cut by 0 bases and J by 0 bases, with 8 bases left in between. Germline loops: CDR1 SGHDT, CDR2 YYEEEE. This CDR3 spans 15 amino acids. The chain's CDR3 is CASSLGAVSTDTQYF. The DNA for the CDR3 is TGTGCCAGCAGCTTGGGGGCAGTAAGCACAGATACGCAGTATTTT.

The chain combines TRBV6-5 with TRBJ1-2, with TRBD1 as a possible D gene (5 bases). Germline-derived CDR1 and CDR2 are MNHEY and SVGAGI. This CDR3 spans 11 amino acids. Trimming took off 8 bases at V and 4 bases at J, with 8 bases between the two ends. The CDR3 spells CASRGSYGYTF. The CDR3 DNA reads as TGTGCCAGCCGGGGGAGCTATGGCTACACCTTC.

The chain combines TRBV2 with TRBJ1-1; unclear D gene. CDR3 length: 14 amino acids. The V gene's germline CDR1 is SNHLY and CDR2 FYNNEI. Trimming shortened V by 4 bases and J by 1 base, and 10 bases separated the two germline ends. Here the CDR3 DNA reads TGTGCCAGCAGTGTGGTAGCGGCGAACACTGAAGCTTTCTTT. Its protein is CASSVVAANTEAFF.

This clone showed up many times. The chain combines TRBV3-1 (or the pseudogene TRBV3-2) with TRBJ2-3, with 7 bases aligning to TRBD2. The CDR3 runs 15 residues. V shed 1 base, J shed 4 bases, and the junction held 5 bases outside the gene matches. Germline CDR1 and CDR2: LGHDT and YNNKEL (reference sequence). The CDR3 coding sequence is TGTGCCAGCAGCCAAGGGGGGGGGAGTCCAGATACGCAGTATTTT. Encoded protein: CASSQGGGSPDTQYF.

This chain's CDR3 is CASSFTTGLEQFF. CDR3 bases: TGTGCCAGCAGCTTTACTACAGGGCTTGAGCAGTTCTTC. The chain recombines TRBV7-2 with TRBJ2-1, with a possible D match to TRBD1 (6 bases). The germline CDR1 and CDR2 sequences are SGHTA and FQGNSA. Trimming cost V 3 bases and J 9 bases, with 12 bases left between them. This CDR3 is 13 amino acids long. Using reference TRBV7-2 and TRBJ2-1 for the parts outside the CDR3, the full variable domain is GAGVSQSPSNKVTEKGKDVELRCDPISGHTALYWYRQSLGQGLEFLIYFQGNSAPDKSGLPSDRFSAERTGGSVSTLTIQRTQQEDSAVYLCASSFTTGLEQFFGPGTRLTVL.

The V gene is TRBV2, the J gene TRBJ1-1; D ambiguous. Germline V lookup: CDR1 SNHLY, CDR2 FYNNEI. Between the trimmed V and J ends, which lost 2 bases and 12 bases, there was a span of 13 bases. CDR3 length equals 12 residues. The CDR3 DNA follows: TGTGCCAGCAGTGAAACACGGGGTGACACTTTCTTT. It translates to CASSETRGDTFF.

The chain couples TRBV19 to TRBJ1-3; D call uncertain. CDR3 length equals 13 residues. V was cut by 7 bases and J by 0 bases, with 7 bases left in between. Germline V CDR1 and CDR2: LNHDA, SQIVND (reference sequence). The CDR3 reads CASTEASGNTIYF. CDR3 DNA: TGTGCCAGTACGGAGGCCTCTGGAAACACCATATATTTT.

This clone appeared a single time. DNA of the CDR3: TGTGCCAGTAGTACAATCGGAACAGAGAACACTGAAGCTTTCTTT. This codes for CASSTIGTENTEAFF. The V gene is TRBV19, the J gene TRBJ1-1; D is uncertain. The CDR3 is made up of 15 amino acids. In germline, CDR1 is LNHDA, CDR2 SQIVND (reference sequence). V dropped 4 bases and J dropped 1 base, with 13 bases sitting between them.

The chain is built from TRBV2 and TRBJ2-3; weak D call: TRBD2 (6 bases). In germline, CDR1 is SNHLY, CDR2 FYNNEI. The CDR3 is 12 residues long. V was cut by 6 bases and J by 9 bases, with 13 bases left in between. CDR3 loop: CASRGEAETQYF. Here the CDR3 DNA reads TGTGCCAGCAGGGGGGAGGCGGAGACGCAGTATTTT. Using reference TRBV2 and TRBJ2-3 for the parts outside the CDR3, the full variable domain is EPEVTQTPSHQVTQMGQEVILRCVPISNHLYFYWYRQILGQKVEFLVSFYNNEISEKSEIFDDQFSVERPDGSNFTLKIRSTKLEDSAMYFCASRGEAETQYFGPGTRLTVL.

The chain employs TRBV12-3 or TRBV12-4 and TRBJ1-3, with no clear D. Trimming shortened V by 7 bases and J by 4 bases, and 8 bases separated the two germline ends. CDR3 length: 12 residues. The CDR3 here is CASNFPGNTIYF. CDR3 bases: TGTGCCAGCAACTTTCCCGGAAACACCATATATTTT.

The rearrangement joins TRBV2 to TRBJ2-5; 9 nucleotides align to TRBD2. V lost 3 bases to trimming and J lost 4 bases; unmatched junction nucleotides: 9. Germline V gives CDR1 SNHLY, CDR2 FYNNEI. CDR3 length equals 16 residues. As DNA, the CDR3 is TGTGCCAGCAGTGAGAGACTAGCGGAACGCGGAGAGACCCAGTACTTC. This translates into CASSERLAERGETQYF.

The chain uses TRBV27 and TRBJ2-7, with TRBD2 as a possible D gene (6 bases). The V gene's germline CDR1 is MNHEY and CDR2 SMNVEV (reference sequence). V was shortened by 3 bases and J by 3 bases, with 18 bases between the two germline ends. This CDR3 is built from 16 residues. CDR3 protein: CASSFTGTPKYYEQYF. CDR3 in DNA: TGTGCCAGCAGTTTTACCGGGACTCCGAAATACTACGAGCAGTACTTC.

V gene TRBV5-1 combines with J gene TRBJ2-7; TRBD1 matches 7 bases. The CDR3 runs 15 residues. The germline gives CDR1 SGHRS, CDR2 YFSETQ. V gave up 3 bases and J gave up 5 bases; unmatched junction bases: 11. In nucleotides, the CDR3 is TGCGCCAGCAGCTACCAGGGGGTCCACGAAAACGAGCAGTACTTC. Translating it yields CASSYQGVHENEQYF.

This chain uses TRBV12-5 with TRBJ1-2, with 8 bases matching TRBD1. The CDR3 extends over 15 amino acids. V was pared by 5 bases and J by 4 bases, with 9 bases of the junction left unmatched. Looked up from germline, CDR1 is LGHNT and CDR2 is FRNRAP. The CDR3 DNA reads TGTGCTAGTGGTACCAACCCTACAGGGGGCTATGGCTACACCTTC. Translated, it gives CASGTNPTGGYGYTF.

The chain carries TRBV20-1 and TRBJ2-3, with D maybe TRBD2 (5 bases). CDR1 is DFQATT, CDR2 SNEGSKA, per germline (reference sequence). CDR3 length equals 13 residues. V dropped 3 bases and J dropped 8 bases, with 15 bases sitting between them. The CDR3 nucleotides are TGCAGTGCTAGTGATGGAGGAATGGGTACGCAGTATTTT. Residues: CSASDGGMGTQYF.

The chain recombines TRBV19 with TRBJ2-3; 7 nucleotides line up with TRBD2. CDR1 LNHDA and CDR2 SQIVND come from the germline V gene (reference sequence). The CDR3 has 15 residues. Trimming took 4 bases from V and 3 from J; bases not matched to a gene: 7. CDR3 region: CASSRQAGKTDTQYF. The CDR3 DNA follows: TGTGCCAGTAGTAGGCAAGCGGGGAAAACAGATACGCAGTATTTT.

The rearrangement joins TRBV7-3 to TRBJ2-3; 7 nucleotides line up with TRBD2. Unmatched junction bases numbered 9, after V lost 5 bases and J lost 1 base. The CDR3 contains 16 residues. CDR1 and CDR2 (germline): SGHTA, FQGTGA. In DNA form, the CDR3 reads TGTGCCAGCAGCCTCCGGGGGGATGGCGGCACAGATACGCAGTATTTT. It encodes CASSLRGDGGTDTQYF.

The CDR3 loop is CASSPPHLTYEQYF. The CDR3 DNA sequence: TGTGCCAGCAGCCCACCCCACTTGACCTACGAGCAGTACTTC. The V gene is TRBV3-1 (or the pseudogene TRBV3-2), the J gene TRBJ2-7; D is ambiguous. The CDR3 length is 14 residues. Germline V gives CDR1 LGHDT, CDR2 YNNKEL (reference sequence). The V gene lost 4 bases and the J gene lost 2 bases, with 12 bases spanning the gap.